The 14 T cell receptor beta chains below come from one sample, sequenced in a study of shared clonotypes between healthy human individuals. Clones were sequenced by immunoSEQ multiplex PCR, and TCRdb holds only the in-frame ones, with some missing. The sample holds about 1.4 million clones; about 96% are singletons and the top ten take approximately 1.1%. The sequenced material came from naive CD4+ T cells sorted from blood. Subset described: CD45RA+ positively selected. These receptors all come from a man aged 30 to 39 in good health.

The chain uses TRBV9 and TRBJ1-2; TRBD1 matches at 9 bases. With 1 base clipped from V and 7 bases from J, the junction kept 11 bases outside the gene matches. Germline V gene sequence: CDR1 SGDLS, CDR2 YYNGEE. This CDR3 spans 16 amino acids. As DNA, the CDR3 is TGTGCCAGCAGCGTACCCCGTACAGGGGGCGAGGGTGGCTACACCTTC. Protein sequence: CASSVPRTGGEGGYTF.

This clone was observed a single time. The genes are TRBV7-9 and TRBJ2-3; TRBD2 matches at 10 bases. In germline, CDR1 is SEHNR, CDR2 FQNEAQ (reference sequence). After removal of 7 bases from V and 2 bases from J, the junction contained 9 bases not matched to a gene. There are 16 residues in the CDR3. The CDR3 reads CASIPTSGAITDTQYF. The DNA for the CDR3 is TGTGCCAGCATCCCTACTAGCGGGGCCATCACAGATACGCAGTATTTT.

CDR3: CSVLRGNTIYF. In DNA form, the CDR3 reads TGCAGCGTTTTACGTGGAAACACCATATATTTT. The gene calls are TRBV29-1 and TRBJ1-3; the D is unclear. This CDR3 comprises 11 residues. Germline assignment: CDR1 SQVTM and CDR2 ANQGSEA. V dropped 5 bases and J dropped 3 bases, with 5 bases sitting between them. The variable domain in full, with the rest retrieved from reference TRBV29-1 and TRBJ1-3, is SAVISQKPSRDICQRGTSLTIQCQVDSQVTMMFWYRQQPGQSLTLIATANQGSEATYESGFVIDKFPISRPNLTFSTLTVSNMSPEDSSIYLCSVLRGNTIYFGEGSWLTVV.

The rearrangement joins TRBV28 to TRBJ2-4; D call uncertain. V lost 8 bases, J lost 11 bases, and 16 bases lay in between. Germline V gives CDR1 MDHEN, CDR2 SYDVKM. This CDR3 contains 12 residues. CDR3 DNA: TGTGCCAGCGGAAACTACGCCGGAGTTCAGTACTTC. This gives the protein CASGNYAGVQYF.

This chain uses TRBV28 with TRBJ2-1, with D unclear. The CDR3 contains 13 residues. Germline V CDR1 and CDR2: MDHEN, SYDVKM. V gave up 5 bases and J gave up 9 bases, with 14 bases separating them. The CDR3 DNA follows: TGTGCCAGCAGTACGCCCCCAGCACGTGAGCAGTTCTTC. Protein: CASSTPPAREQFF.

V usage is TRBV28 and J usage is TRBJ1-3; D not certain. Looked up from germline, CDR1 is MDHEN and CDR2 is SYDVKM. The CDR3 totals 16 residues. With 4 bases removed from V and 0 bases from J, the gap between germline ends came to 13 bases. CDR3 sequence reads: CASSSPTAGSGNTIYF. Here the CDR3 DNA reads TGTGCCAGCAGTTCACCCACCGCCGGCTCTGGAAACACCATATATTTT.

The chain joins TRBV9 to TRBJ1-4; 9 bases align to TRBD1. The length of the CDR3 is 14 residues. V dropped 4 bases and J dropped 8; count of bases not matched to a gene: 6. CDR1 and CDR2 (germline): SGDLS, YYNGEE. CDR3 loop: CASSRDRVREKLFF. In DNA form, the CDR3 reads TGTGCCAGCAGCCGGGACAGGGTCCGGGAAAAACTGTTTTTT.

The chain joins TRBV18 to TRBJ2-7; 7 nucleotides align to TRBD2. CDR1 is KGHSH and CDR2 is LQKENI in the germline V gene. The CDR3 has 15 amino acids. The J segment lost 2 bases and the V segment lost 3 bases, leaving 7 bases of the junction unmatched. The DNA of the CDR3 is TGTGCCAGCTCACCGAAAGGACTAGACCCCTACGAGCAGTACTTC. Translated, it gives CASSPKGLDPYEQYF.

This chain uses TRBV19 with TRBJ1-2; D is possibly TRBD1 (5 bases). The CDR3 sequence is 14 residues long. Deletions cut 7 bases from V and 13 bases from J, with 25 bases between. The germline CDR1 and CDR2 sequences are LNHDA and SQIVND (reference sequence). The CDR3 DNA follows: TGTGCCAGTACCATTAATTACGGAGGAGCAGGGACCACCTTC. Protein sequence: CASTINYGGAGTTF. Full variable domain (missing parts from reference TRBV19 and TRBJ1-2): DGGITQSPKYLFRKEGQNVTLSCEQNLNHDAMYWYRQDPGQGLRLIYYSQIVNDFQKGDIAEGYSVSREKKESFPLTVTSAQKNPTAFYLCASTINYGGAGTTFGSGTRLTVV.

The chain uses TRBV7-9 and TRBJ2-5, with a tentative D call TRBD2 (6 bases). V dropped 0 bases and J dropped 3 bases, with 14 bases sitting between them. The CDR3 is made up of 16 amino acids. Looked up from germline, CDR1 is SEHNR and CDR2 is FQNEAQ (reference sequence). The CDR3 loop is CASSLAGGPLEETQYF. The CDR3 region has the DNA TGTGCCAGCAGCTTAGCGGGGGGACCACTGGAAGAGACCCAGTACTTC.

This clone has only one observation. The chain's CDR3 is CASSLALMDEQFF. The CDR3 DNA follows: TGTGCCAGCAGCTTAGCGCTCATGGATGAGCAGTTCTTC. The chain carries TRBV11-2 and TRBJ2-1; unclear D gene. The CDR3 length is 13 residues. From germline, CDR1 is SGHAT and CDR2 FQNNGV. V lost 1 base to trimming and J lost 8 bases, with 9 bases between them.

This sequence joins TRBV7-2 and TRBJ2-1; 7 nucleotides agree with TRBD2. CDR3 length equals 14 residues. Germline V lookup: CDR1 SGHTA, CDR2 FQGNSA. The V gene end was trimmed by 4 bases and the J gene end by 4 bases; junction bases not matched to a gene: 4. The CDR3 DNA follows: TGTGCCAGCAGCTCCAGTAGCGGGTACAATGAGCAGTTCTTC. Amino acid sequence: CASSSSSGYNEQFF.

The genes are TRBV5-6 and TRBJ2-1; tentatively, D is TRBD2 (6 bases). Germline CDR1 reads SGHDT; CDR2 reads YYEEEE. CDR3 size: 16 residues. V was clipped by 3 bases and J by 6 bases, with 19 bases between them. CDR3 DNA sequence: TGTGCCAGCAGCTCCGGGGGAGGAAAGTGGGCCAATGAGCAGTTCTTC. Protein product: CASSSGGGKWANEQFF.

The genes are TRBV6-6 and TRBJ2-2; D is unresolved. Germline V gene sequence: CDR1 MNHNY, CDR2 SVGAGI (reference sequence). The V and J ends lost 7 bases and 1 base respectively, with 7 bases between them. The CDR3 totals 13 residues. The DNA of the CDR3 is TGTGCCAGCATCATGGAGAACACCGGGGAGCTGTTTTTT. Translated: CASIMENTGELFF.